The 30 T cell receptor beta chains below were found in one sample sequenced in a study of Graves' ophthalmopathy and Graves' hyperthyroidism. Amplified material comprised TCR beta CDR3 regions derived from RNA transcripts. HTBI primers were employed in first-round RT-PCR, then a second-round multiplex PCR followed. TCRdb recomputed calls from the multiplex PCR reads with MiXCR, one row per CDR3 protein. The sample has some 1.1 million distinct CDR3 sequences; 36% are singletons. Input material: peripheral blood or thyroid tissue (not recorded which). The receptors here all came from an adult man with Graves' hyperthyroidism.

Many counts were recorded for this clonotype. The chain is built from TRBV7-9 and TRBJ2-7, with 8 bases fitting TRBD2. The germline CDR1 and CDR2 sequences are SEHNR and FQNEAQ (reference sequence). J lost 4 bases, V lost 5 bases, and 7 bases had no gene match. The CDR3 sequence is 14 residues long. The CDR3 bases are TGTGCCAGCAGCCGCACTAGCGGAGATTACGAGCAGTACTTC. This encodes CASSRTSGDYEQYF.

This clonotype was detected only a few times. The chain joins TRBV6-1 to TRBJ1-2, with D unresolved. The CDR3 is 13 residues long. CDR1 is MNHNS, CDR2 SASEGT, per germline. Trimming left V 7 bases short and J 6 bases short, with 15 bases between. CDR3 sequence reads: CASIKKKVNGYTF. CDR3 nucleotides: TGTGCCAGCATTAAGAAAAAAGTAAATGGCTACACCTTC.

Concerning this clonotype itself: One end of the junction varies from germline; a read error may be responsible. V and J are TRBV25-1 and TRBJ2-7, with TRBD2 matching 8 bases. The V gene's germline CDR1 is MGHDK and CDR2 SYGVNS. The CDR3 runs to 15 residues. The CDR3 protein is CASSVSGTRVYEQYF. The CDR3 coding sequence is TGCGCCAGCAGCGTTAGCGGGACCCGCGTTTACGAGCAGTACTTC.

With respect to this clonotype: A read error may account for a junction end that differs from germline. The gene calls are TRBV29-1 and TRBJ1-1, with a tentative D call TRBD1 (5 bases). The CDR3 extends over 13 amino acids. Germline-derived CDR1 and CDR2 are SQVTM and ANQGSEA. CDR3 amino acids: CSVAGVLGTEASF. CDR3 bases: TGCAGCGTTGCGGGGGTTTTGGGCACTGAAGCTTCCTTT.

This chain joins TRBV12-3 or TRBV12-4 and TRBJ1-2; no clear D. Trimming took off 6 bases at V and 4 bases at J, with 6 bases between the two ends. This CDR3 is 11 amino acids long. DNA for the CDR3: TGTGCCAGCAGCTGGGTCTATGGCTACACCTTC. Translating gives CASSWVYGYTF.

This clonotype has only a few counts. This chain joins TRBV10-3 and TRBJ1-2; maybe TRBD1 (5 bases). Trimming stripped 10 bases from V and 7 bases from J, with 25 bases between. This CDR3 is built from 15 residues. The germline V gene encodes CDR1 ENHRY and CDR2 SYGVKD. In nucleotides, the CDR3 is TGTGCCACCCGTACAGGCCCCCATGTCTATCGTGGCTACACCTTC. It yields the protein CATRTGPHVYRGYTF.

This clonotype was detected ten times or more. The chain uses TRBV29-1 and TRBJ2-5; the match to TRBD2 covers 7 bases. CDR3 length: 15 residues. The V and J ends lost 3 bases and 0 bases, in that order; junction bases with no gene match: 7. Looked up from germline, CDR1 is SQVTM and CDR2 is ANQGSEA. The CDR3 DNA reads TGCAGCGTTGACGGGACTACTGTGTACCAAGAGACCCAGTACTTC. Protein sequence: CSVDGTTVYQETQYF.

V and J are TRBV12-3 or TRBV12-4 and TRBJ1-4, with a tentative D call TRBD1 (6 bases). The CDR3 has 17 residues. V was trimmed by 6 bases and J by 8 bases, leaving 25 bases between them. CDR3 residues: CASSPDRLGGLREKLFF. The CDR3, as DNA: TGTGCCAGCAGCCCGGACCGATTGGGGGGCCTCAGGGAAAAACTGTTTTTT.

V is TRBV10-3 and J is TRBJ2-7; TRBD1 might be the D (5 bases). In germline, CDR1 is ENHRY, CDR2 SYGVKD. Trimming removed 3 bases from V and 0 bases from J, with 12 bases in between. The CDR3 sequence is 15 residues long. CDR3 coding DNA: TGTGCCATCAGTGATCTGGTACAGGCCTCCTACGAGCAGTACTTC. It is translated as CAISDLVQASYEQYF.

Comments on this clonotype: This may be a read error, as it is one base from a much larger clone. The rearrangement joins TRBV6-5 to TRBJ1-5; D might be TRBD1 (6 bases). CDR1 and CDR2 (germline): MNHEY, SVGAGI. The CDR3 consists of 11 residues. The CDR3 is CAISFRDTQHF. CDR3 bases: TGTGCCATCAGTTTCCGGGACACCCAGCATTTT.

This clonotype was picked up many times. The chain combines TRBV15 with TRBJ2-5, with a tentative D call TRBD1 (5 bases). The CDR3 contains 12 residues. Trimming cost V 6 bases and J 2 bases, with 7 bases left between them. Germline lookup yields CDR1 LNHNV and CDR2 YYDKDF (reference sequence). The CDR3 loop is CATSQGQETQYF. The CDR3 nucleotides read TGTGCCACCAGTCAGGGTCAAGAGACCCAGTACTTC.

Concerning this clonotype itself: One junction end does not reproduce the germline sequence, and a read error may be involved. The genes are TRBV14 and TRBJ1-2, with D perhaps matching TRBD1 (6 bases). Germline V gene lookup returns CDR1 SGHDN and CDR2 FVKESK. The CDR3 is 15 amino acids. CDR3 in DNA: TGCGCCAGCAGTGAATTAGGCGGGGGGGCATCAGACTACACCTTC. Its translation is CASSELGGGASDYTF.

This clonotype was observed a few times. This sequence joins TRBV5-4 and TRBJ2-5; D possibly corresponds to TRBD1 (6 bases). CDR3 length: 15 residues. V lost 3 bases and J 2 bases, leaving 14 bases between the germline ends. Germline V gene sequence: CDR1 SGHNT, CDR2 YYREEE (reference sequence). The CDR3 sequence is CASSSTGSTQETQYF. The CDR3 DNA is TGTGCCAGCAGCTCGACAGGAAGTACACAAGAGACCCAGTACTTC.

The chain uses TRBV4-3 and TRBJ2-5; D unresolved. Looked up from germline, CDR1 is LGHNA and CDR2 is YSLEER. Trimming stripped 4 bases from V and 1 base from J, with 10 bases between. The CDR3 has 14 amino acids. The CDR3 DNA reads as TGCGCCAGCAGCCTCGGACGCCTCCAAGAGACCCAGTACTTC. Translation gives CASSLGRLQETQYF.

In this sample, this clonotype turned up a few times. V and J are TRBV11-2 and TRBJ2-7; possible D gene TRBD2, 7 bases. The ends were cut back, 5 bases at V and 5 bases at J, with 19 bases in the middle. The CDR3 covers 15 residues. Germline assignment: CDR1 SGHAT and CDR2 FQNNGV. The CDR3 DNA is TGTGCCAGCAGCCCTCGGTTCGGGGGGCACAACGAGCAGTACTTC. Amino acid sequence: CASSPRFGGHNEQYF.

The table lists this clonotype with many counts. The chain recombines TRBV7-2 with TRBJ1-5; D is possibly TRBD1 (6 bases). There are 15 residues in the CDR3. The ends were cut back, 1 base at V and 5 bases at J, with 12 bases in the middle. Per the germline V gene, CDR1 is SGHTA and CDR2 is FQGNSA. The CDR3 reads CASSLGGRGDQPQHF. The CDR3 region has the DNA TGTGCCAGCAGCTTAGGGGGCAGGGGCGATCAGCCCCAGCATTTT.

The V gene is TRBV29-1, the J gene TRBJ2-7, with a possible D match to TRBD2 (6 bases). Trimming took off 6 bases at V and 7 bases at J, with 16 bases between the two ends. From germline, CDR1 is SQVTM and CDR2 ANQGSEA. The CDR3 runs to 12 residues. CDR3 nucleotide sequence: TGCAGCGTAGCCGGGACGGGAGATGAGCAGTACTTC. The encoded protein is CSVAGTGDEQYF.

The CDR3 spells CASSESNGGEETQYF. DNA of the CDR3: TGCGCCAGCAGTGAGTCGAACGGGGGCGAGGAGACCCAGTACTTC. The chain employs TRBV10-1 and TRBJ2-5; possibly TRBD1 or TRBD2 for D (6 bases each). Germline V gene data show CDR1 as WNHNN and CDR2 as SYGVQD (reference sequence). V was cut by 0 bases and J by 5 bases, with 13 bases left in between. The CDR3 has 15 residues.

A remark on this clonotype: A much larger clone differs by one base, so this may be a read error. CDR3 sequence (DNA): TGTGCCAGCACCTGGGGAGGGGACGGCGATCAGCCCCAGCATTTT. Its protein is CASTWGGDGDQPQHF. The V call is TRBV12-3 or TRBV12-4, the J call TRBJ1-5; maybe TRBD1 (5 bases). Trimming stripped 7 bases from V and 5 bases from J, with 18 bases between. This CDR3 has 15 amino acids.

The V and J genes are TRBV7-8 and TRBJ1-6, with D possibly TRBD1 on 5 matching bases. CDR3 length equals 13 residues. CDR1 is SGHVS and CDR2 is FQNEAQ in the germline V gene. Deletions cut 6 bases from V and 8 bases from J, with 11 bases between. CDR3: CASRTGGDSPLHF. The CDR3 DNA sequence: TGTGCCAGCAGGACCGGGGGGGATTCACCCCTCCACTTT.

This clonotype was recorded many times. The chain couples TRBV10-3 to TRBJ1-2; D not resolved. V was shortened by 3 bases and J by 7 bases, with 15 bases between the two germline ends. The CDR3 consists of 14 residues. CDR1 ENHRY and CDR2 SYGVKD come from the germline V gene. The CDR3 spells CAISDEREIPGYTF. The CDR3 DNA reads TGTGCCATCAGTGATGAACGGGAAATACCTGGCTACACCTTC.

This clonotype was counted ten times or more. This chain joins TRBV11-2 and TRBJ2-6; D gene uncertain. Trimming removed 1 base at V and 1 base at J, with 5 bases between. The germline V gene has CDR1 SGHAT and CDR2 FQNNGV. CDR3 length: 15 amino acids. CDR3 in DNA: TGTGCCAGCAGCTTAGGAAGATCTGGGGCCAACGTCCTGACTTTC. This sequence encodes CASSLGRSGANVLTF.

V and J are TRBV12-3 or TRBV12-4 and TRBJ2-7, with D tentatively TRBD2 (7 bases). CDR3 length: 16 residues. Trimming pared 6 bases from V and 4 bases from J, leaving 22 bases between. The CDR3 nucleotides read TGTGCCAGCAGCCGTTTGGGGGCGGGGGTCTCGTACGAGCAGTACTTC. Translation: CASSRLGAGVSYEQYF.

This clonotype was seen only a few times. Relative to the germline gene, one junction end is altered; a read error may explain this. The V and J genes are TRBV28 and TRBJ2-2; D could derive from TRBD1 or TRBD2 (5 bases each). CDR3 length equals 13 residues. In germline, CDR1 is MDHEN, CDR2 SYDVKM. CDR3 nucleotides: TGTGCCAGCATTGAGGGGAACAGCGGGGAGCTGTTTTTT. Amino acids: CASIEGNSGELFF.

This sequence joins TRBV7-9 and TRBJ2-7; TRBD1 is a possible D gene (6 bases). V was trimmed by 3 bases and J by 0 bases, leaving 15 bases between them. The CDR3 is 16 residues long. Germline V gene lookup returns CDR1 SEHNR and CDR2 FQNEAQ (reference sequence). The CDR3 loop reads CASSLAGRGPSYEQYF. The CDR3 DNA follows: TGTGCCAGCAGCTTGGCTGGCAGGGGCCCCTCCTACGAGCAGTACTTC.

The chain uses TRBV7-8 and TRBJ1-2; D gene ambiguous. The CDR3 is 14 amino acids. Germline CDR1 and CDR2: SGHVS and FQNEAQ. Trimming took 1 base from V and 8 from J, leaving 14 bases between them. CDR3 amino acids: CASSLDLAGGGYTF. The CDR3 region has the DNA TGTGCCAGCAGCTTAGATCTGGCAGGCGGCGGCTACACCTTC. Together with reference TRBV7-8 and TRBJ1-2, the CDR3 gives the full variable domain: GAGVSQSPRYKVAKRGQDVALRCDPISGHVSLFWYQQALGQGPEFLTYFQNEAQLDKSGLPSDRFFAERPEGSVSTLKIQRTQQEDSAVYLCASSLDLAGGGYTFGSGTRLTVV.

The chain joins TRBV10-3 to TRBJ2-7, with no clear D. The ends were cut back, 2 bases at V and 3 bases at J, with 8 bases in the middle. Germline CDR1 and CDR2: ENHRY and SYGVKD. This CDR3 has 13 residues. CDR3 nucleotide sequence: TGTGCCATCAGTGAGCAACCGGACTACGAGCAGTACTTC. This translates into CAISEQPDYEQYF.

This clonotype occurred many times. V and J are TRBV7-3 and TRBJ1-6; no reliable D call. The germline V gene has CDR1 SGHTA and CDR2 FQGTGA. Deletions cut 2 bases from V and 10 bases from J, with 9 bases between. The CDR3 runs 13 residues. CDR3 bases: TGTGCCAGCAGCTTAGACTATGGGTCACCCCTCCACTTT. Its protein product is CASSLDYGSPLHF.

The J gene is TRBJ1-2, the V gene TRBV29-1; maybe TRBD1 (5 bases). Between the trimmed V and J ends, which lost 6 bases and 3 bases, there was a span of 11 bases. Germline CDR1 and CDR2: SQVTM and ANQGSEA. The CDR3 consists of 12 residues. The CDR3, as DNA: TGCAGCGTGGACGACAGAGACTATGGCTACACCTTC. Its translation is CSVDDRDYGYTF.

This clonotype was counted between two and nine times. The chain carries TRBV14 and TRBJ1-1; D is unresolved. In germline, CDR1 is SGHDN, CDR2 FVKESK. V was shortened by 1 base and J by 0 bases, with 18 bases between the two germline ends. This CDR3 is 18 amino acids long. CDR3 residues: CASSQVYPGRAMNTEAFF. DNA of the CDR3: TGTGCCAGCAGCCAAGTTTACCCAGGAAGGGCGATGAACACTGAAGCTTTCTTT.